The 5 T cell receptor beta chains presented below share a single source sample, sequenced in a study of shared clonotypes between healthy human individuals. Produced via immunoSEQ multiplex PCR; TCRdb's table is partial and in-frame only. This table has approximately 2,200,000 clones, around 93% appearing once. CD8 cells regarded as naive lacked CD45RO, were positively chosen for CCR7, and omitted terminally differentiated effector memory CD45RA+ cells. The material sequenced was naive CD8+ T cells from PBMCs. The receptor set was obtained from a man between 18 and 35 years old in good health. Some clones in this sample may be carry-over from other donors' samples.

The rearrangement uses TRBV19 and TRBJ2-7, with D tentatively TRBD2 (6 bases). Trimming stripped 5 bases from V and 0 bases from J, with 11 bases between. The CDR3 is 14 residues long. Per the germline V gene, CDR1 is LNHDA and CDR2 is SQIVND (reference sequence). The DNA for the CDR3 is TGTGCCAGTAGTTCTAGCGTGAGCTCCTACGAGCAGTACTTC. Translation gives CASSSSVSSYEQYF. The full variable domain, rest sourced from reference TRBV19 and TRBJ2-7, is DGGITQSPKYLFRKEGQNVTLSCEQNLNHDAMYWYRQDPGQGLRLIYYSQIVNDFQKGDIAEGYSVSREKKESFPLTVTSAQKNPTAFYLCASSSSVSSYEQYFGPGTRLTVT.

The V call is TRBV7-8, the J call TRBJ2-1; maybe TRBD2 (6 bases). Germline V lookup: CDR1 SGHVS, CDR2 FQNEAQ. The CDR3 runs 16 residues. Between the trimmed V and J ends, which lost 5 bases and 0 bases, there was a span of 14 bases. CDR3 nucleotides: TGTGCCAGCAGCCCGACGGAGGGTTTCTCCTACAATGAGCAGTTCTTC. It encodes CASSPTEGFSYNEQFF. Supplemented by reference TRBV7-8 and TRBJ2-1, the full variable domain reads GAGVSQSPRYKVAKRGQDVALRCDPISGHVSLFWYQQALGQGPEFLTYFQNEAQLDKSGLPSDRFFAERPEGSVSTLKIQRTQQEDSAVYLCASSPTEGFSYNEQFFGPGTRLTVL.

A note on this clone: The same CDR3 arises from other DNA sequences in this sample as well. This sequence joins TRBV5-4 and TRBJ2-7; maybe TRBD1 (6 bases). CDR1 and CDR2 (germline): SGHNT, YYREEE (reference sequence). The CDR3 is 14 amino acids. V lost 1 base to trimming and J lost 0 bases, with 8 bases between them. The CDR3 DNA sequence: TGTGCCAGCAGCTTGCAGGGGAGCTCCTACGAGCAGTACTTC. Translating it yields CASSLQGSSYEQYF.

The V and J genes are TRBV15 and TRBJ1-4; no clear D. CDR3 length: 16 amino acids. Trimming removed 2 bases from V and 6 bases from J, with 16 bases in between. Germline CDR1 reads LNHNV; CDR2 reads YYDKDF (reference sequence). CDR3 region: CATSRTRTGIHEKLFF. DNA of the CDR3: TGTGCCACCAGCAGAACACGGACCGGAATACATGAAAAACTGTTTTTT.

V is TRBV19 and J is TRBJ1-1; D is uncertain. This CDR3 has 15 residues. V lost 6 bases to trimming and J lost 5 bases, with 19 bases between them. Per the germline V gene, CDR1 is LNHDA and CDR2 is SQIVND (reference sequence). This CDR3 reads CASRRDRTERTEAFF. In nucleotides, the CDR3 is TGTGCCAGTAGGAGGGATCGAACGGAGAGGACTGAAGCTTTCTTT.